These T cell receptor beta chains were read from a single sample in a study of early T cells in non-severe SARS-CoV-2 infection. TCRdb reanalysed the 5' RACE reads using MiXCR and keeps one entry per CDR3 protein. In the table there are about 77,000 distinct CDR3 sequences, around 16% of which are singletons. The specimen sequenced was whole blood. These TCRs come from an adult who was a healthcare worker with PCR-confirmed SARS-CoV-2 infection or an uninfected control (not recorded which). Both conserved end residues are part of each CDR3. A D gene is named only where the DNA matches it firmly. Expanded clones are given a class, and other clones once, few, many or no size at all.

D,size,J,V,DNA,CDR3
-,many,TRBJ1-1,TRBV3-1,TGTGCCAGCAGCCATAGGGGGGCGGAGAACACTGAAGCTTTCTTT,CASSHRGAENTEAFF
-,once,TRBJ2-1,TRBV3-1,TGTGCCAGCAGCCAATTGACGGGTGAGCAGTTCTTC,CASSQLTGEQFF
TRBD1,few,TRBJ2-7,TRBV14,TGTGCCAGCAGCCAAGGCCGGGACAGACTTTACGAGCAGTACTTC,CASSQGRDRLYEQYF
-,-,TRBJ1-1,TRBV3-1,TGTGCCAGCAGCCAAGACAGGGATTACACTGAAGCTTTCTTT,CASSQDRDYTEAFF
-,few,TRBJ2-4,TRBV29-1,TGCAGCGTTTCCCGGGACCCTGAGCCCACCATTCAGTACTTC,CSVSRDPEPTIQYF
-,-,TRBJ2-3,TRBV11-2,TGTGCCAGCAGCGCGCGGGGGCCCGGCACAGATACGCAGTATTTT,CASSARGPGTDTQYF
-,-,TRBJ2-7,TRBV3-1,TGTGCCGGCAGCCAAGGAGTCGAGGACAGCCACGAGCAGTACTTC,CAGSQGVEDSHEQYF
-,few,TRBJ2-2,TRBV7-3,TGTGCCAGCAGCCCGGACTACACCGGGGAGCTGTTTTTT,CASSPDYTGELFF
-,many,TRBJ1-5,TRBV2,TGTGCCGGCCAGGGTCGGGATCAGCCCCAGCATTTT,CAGQGRDQPQHF
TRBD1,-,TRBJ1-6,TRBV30,TGTGCCTGGAGACAACGACAGGGGGCCTATCCCCTCCACTTT,CAWRQRQGAYPLHF
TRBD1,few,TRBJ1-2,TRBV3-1,TGTGCCAGCAGCCATGGGGACAGGGTTTATGGCTACACCTTC,CASSHGDRVYGYTF
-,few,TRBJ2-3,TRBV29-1,TGCAGCGTCGGACCCAGACTTGTCACAGATACGCAGTATTTT,CSVGPRLVTDTQYF
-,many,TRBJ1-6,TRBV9,TGTGCCAGCAGCGTAGGAGGAAAGGTCTCACCCCTCCACTTT,CASSVGGKVSPLHF
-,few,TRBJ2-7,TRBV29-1,TGCAGCGTCCAAGGACACTTAGGCGCCTACGAGCAGTACTTC,CSVQGHLGAYEQYF
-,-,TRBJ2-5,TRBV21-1,TGTGCCAGCAGCAAATGGTTCAGGGCCCAAGAGACCCAGTACTTC,CASSKWFRAQETQYF
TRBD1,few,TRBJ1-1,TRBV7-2,TGTGCCAGCAGCCCAGGGGGCGCGTTCACTGAAGCTTTCTTT,CASSPGGAFTEAFF
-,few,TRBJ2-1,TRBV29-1,TGCAGCGTTGAATCCAAGCAAAATGAGCAGTTCTTC,CSVESKQNEQFF
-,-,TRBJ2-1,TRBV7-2,TGTGCCAGCGGAGAGGGGTCCTACAATGAGCAGTTCTTC,CASGEGSYNEQFF
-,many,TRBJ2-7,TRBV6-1,TGTGCCAGCAGTGAAGGTATAGGGTACGAGCAGTACTTC,CASSEGIGYEQYF
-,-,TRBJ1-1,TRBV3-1,TGTGCCAGCAGCCATTCAGGGCAGAACACTGAAGCTTTCTTT,CASSHSGQNTEAFF
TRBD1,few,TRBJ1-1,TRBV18,TGTGCCAGCTCACTTTGGACAGGGGGCGCTTCCCAAGAAGCTTTCTTT,CASSLWTGGASQEAFF
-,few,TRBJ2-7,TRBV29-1,TGCAGCGTGCAAGGGTTGAGGGGTTCAGACGAGCAGTACTTC,CSVQGLRGSDEQYF
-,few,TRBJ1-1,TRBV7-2,TGTGCCAGCAGCACCCCCCAGCTAAACACTGAAGCTTTCTTT,CASSTPQLNTEAFF